This section outlines one T cell receptor (beta chain) sequence together with its context. Described time point: peripheral blood 6 weeks after treatment start. Sequencing was performed with immunoSEQ multiplex PCR; in TCRdb, only in-frame clones are kept and a portion is missing. This sample has over 100,000 clones, with 80% to 95% found just once. CDR3 length: 14 residues. Germline V lookup: CDR1 SGHRS, CDR2 YFSETQ. V lost 0 bases, J lost 5 bases, and 2 bases stayed unmatched. This sample was taken from a study of PD-L1 blockade in urothelial cancer. Across the study: Chemotherapy regimens numbering 0 to 3 had been given to patients. Each blood sample yielded a median of about 150,000 T cells.

Sequencing was performed on PBMCs, taken around atezolizumab (anti-PD-L1) treatment. The receptor comes from a man aged 60-69 years with urothelial cancer. J is TRBJ1-5 and V is TRBV5-1, with 7 positions matching TRBD1. The CDR3 DNA sequence: TGCGCCAGCAGCTTGGGGGACAGCGATCAGCCCCAGCATTTT. It codes for CASSLGDSDQPQHF.